Sequencing of this TCR beta chain was carried out in a study of OX40 agonist ivuxolimab in advanced cancers. Profiled with immunoSEQ multiplex PCR; TCRdb holds only in-frame clones, not every one. The sample consists of about 71,000 clones, about 94% of them appearing once. V was trimmed by 4 bases and J by 4 bases, leaving 10 bases between them. Per germline, CDR1 SGHVS and CDR2 FQNEAQ. CDR3 length: 13 residues. The V gene is TRBV7-8, the J gene TRBJ1-2; weak D call: TRBD1 (6 bases). The TCR was taken from an adult with an advanced solid tumor such as melanoma, head and neck, liver or kidney cancer. The starting material was CD4+ or CD8+ T cells sorted from blood, obtained in a trial of the OX40 agonist ivuxolimab. The CDR3 sequence is CASSSDSFYGYTF. CDR3 DNA: TGTGCCAGCAGCTCGGACAGTTTCTATGGCTACACCTTC.